The 18 T cell receptor beta chains below come from one sample, sequenced in a study of metastatic and nonmetastatic thyroid tumors. TCRdb re-called the PCR reads with MiXCR. The sample has 3,600 or so clones, about 37% seen once. All patients were treatment-naive before thyroid surgery. Sequencing used adjacent normal tissue. The receptor source for this set is a male donor with papillary thyroid cancer or a benign thyroid nodule (not recorded which). Some clones in this sample may be carry-over from other donors' samples.

The chain has TRBV19 and TRBJ2-6; D possibly uses TRBD1 or TRBD2 (5 bases each). Deletions cut 8 bases from V and 2 bases from J, with 10 bases between. In germline, CDR1 is LNHDA, CDR2 SQIVND (reference sequence). The CDR3 covers 14 residues. CDR3 nucleotide sequence: TGTGCCAGTGAGGTGGGGGCTGGGGCCAACGTCCTGACTTTC. Translated, it gives CASEVGAGANVLTF.

This chain connects TRBV5-1 to TRBJ1-5; perhaps TRBD1 as D (6 bases). CDR1 and CDR2 (germline): SGHRS, YFSETQ. The germline V and J ends were trimmed by 0 bases and 2 bases, with 15 bases remaining between them. CDR3 size: 17 residues. The CDR3 DNA follows: TGCGCCAGCAGCTTGGGGTATGGGGGCGCAGGCAATCAGCCCCAGCATTTT. It codes for CASSLGYGGAGNQPQHF.

J is TRBJ2-7 and V is TRBV7-8; 8 nucleotides agree with TRBD2. After removal of 3 bases from V and 4 bases from J, the junction contained 5 bases not matched to a gene. Per the germline V gene, CDR1 is SGHVS and CDR2 is FQNEAQ. The CDR3 runs to 14 residues. Written as DNA, the CDR3 is TGTGCCAGCAGCTTCGGGGGGGCCATGTACGAGCAGTACTTC. This encodes CASSFGGAMYEQYF.

J is TRBJ1-2 and V is TRBV4-1; D not certain. Germline V gives CDR1 MGHRA, CDR2 YSYEKL. Deletions cut 4 bases from V and 7 bases from J, with 10 bases between. The length of the CDR3 is 12 residues. The CDR3 sequence: CASSLDIGGYTF. CDR3 DNA: TGCGCCAGCAGCCTCGATATAGGTGGCTACACCTTC.

This chain connects TRBV20-1 to TRBJ2-2; D perhaps matches TRBD1 (6 bases). V dropped 4 bases and J dropped 7 bases, with 10 bases sitting between them. This CDR3 comprises 12 residues. The germline gives CDR1 DFQATT, CDR2 SNEGSKA (reference sequence). This CDR3 reads CSAIRDIGELFF. For the CDR3, the DNA is TGCAGTGCTATCCGGGACATCGGGGAGCTGTTTTTT.

CDR3 in DNA: TGCAGTGCTGGACTAGCCGGCTACGAGCAGTACTTC. It translates to CSAGLAGYEQYF. The chain carries TRBV20-1 and TRBJ2-7, with 8 bases identical to TRBD2. Per germline, CDR1 DFQATT and CDR2 SNEGSKA (reference sequence). The CDR3 sequence is 12 residues long. Trimming took 5 bases from V and 3 from J; bases not matched to a gene: 3.

V usage is TRBV7-2 and J usage is TRBJ2-7, with a tentative D call TRBD2 (6 bases). Germline CDR1 SGHTA, CDR2 FQGNSA. Between the trimmed V and J ends, which lost 0 bases and 3 bases, there was a span of 12 bases. This CDR3 spans 15 amino acids. CDR3 in amino acids: CASSLAAGLSYEQYF. DNA for the CDR3: TGTGCCAGCAGCTTAGCGGCGGGACTTAGCTACGAGCAGTACTTC.

This clone was found a few times. This chain links TRBV10-3 with TRBJ2-7; D is perhaps TRBD1 (5 bases). V was cut by 6 bases and J by 3 bases, with 6 bases left in between. The CDR3 is 11 amino acids. From germline, CDR1 is ENHRY and CDR2 SYGVKD. The DNA for the CDR3 is TGTGCCATCAGGGACAACTACGAGCAGTACTTC. As protein: CAIRDNYEQYF.

This clone showed up just a few times. The V call is TRBV6-2 or TRBV6-3, the J call TRBJ1-5; D remains unclear. Germline V gene sequence: CDR1 MNHEY, CDR2 SVGEGT. The CDR3 totals 14 residues. V was cut by 2 bases and J by 9 bases, with 14 bases left in between. DNA of the CDR3: TGTGCCAGCAGTTACGACACGGGCCCCGGGCCCCAGCATTTT. This encodes CASSYDTGPGPQHF.

The chain uses TRBV6-1 and TRBJ2-7, with D unclear. Germline values: CDR1 MNHNS, CDR2 SASEGT. The CDR3 runs to 13 residues. V lost 4 bases, J lost 3 bases, and 10 bases lay in between. The CDR3 DNA reads TGTGCCAGCAGTGCGTACAGAAACTACGAGCAGTACTTC. Its protein is CASSAYRNYEQYF.

This clone is categorized as large (0.1 to 1%). The V call is TRBV2, the J call TRBJ2-7; no reliable D call. The CDR3 runs to 15 residues. Germline V gives CDR1 SNHLY, CDR2 FYNNEI. V was trimmed by 0 bases and J by 1 base, leaving 10 bases between them. The CDR3 bases are TGTGCCAGCAGTGAAGCGCTAGGAGCGTCCTACGAGCAGTACTTC. Translating gives CASSEALGASYEQYF. Drawing the rest from reference TRBV2 and TRBJ2-7, the complete variable domain is EPEVTQTPSHQVTQMGQEVILRCVPISNHLYFYWYRQILGQKVEFLVSFYNNEISEKSEIFDDQFSVERPDGSNFTLKIRSTKLEDSAMYFCASSEALGASYEQYFGPGTRLTVT.

A single count supports this clone. The V gene is TRBV20-1, the J gene TRBJ2-1, with a possible D match to TRBD2 (6 bases). Germline assignment: CDR1 DFQATT and CDR2 SNEGSKA (reference sequence). The germline V and J ends were trimmed by 4 bases and 4 bases, with 17 bases remaining between them. The CDR3 consists of 15 residues. CDR3 sequence (DNA): TGCAGTGCTATACGGATCCCCGCGGGGTACAATGAGCAGTTCTTC. This translates into CSAIRIPAGYNEQFF.

This clone came up a few times. The chain employs TRBV2 and TRBJ2-7, with D possibly TRBD1 on 6 matching bases. This CDR3 is built from 13 residues. Trimming removed 6 bases from V and 0 bases from J, with 9 bases in between. Germline V gene lookup returns CDR1 SNHLY and CDR2 FYNNEI. The CDR3 DNA is TGTGCCAGCAGCCGGGACAACTCCTACGAGCAGTACTTC. This encodes CASSRDNSYEQYF.

This clone was observed a handful of times. The V call is TRBV19, the J call TRBJ2-6, with D unclear. The CDR3 loop spans 14 amino acids. The germline V and J ends were trimmed by 10 bases and 2 bases, with 12 bases remaining between them. Germline CDR1 is LNHDA and CDR2 is SQIVND (reference sequence). CDR3 sequence reads: CATKSVAGANVLTF. CDR3 DNA: TGTGCCACCAAGTCGGTGGCTGGGGCCAACGTCCTGACTTTC.

The genes are TRBV27 and TRBJ1-5, with unresolved D. The germline CDR1 and CDR2 sequences are MNHEY and SMNVEV (reference sequence). This CDR3 is built from 13 residues. Trimming shortened V by 5 bases and J by 7 bases, and 12 bases separated the two germline ends. DNA of the CDR3: TGTGCCAGCAGTCCCCGGTACGGCCAGCCCCAGCATTTT. It is translated as CASSPRYGQPQHF.

This clone has only a few counts. The chain joins TRBV20-1 to TRBJ1-5; unclear D gene. The V end was cut by 0 bases, the J end by 0 bases, with 6 bases between. This CDR3 region has 14 residues. The V gene's germline CDR1 is DFQATT and CDR2 SNEGSKA (reference sequence). CDR3 region: CSARDLLSNQPQHF. The CDR3, as DNA: TGCAGTGCTAGAGACCTGCTTAGCAATCAGCCCCAGCATTTT.

The V gene is TRBV2, the J gene TRBJ1-6; 8 bases match TRBD1. Germline assignment: CDR1 SNHLY and CDR2 FYNNEI. With V trimmed by 7 bases and J by 10 bases, 12 bases remained unmatched. The CDR3 is made up of 15 amino acids. The CDR3 spells CASITGQGAGSPLHF. The CDR3 nucleotides are TGTGCCAGCATCACGGGGCAGGGGGCGGGCTCACCCCTCCACTTT.

In its sample, this clone was seen a few times. V is TRBV7-2 and J is TRBJ2-1; 10 bases are a match to TRBD2. Unmatched junction bases numbered 7, after V lost 6 bases and J lost 5 bases. From germline, CDR1 is SGHTA and CDR2 FQGNSA. This CDR3 spans 15 amino acids. Written as DNA, the CDR3 is TGTGCCAGCAGGTCAGCGGGAGGGCCGGACAATGAGCAGTTCTTC. Protein product: CASRSAGGPDNEQFF.